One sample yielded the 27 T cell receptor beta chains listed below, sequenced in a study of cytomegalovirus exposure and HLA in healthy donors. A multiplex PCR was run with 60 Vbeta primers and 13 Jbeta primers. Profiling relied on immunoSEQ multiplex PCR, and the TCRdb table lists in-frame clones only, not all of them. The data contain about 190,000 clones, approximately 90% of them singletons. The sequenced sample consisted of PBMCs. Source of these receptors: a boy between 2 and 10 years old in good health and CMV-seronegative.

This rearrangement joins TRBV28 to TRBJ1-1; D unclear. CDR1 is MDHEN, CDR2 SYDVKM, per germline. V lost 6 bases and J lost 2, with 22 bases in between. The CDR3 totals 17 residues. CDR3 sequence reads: CASRELSLKDFNTEAFF. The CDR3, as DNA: TGTGCCAGCAGGGAACTCAGCCTCAAAGACTTCAACACTGAAGCTTTCTTT.

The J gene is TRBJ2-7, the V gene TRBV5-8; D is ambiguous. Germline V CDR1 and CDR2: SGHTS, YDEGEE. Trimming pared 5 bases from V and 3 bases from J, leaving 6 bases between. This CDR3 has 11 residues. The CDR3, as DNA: TGTGCCAGCAGTTGGAGCTACGAGCAGTACTTC. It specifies CASSWSYEQYF.

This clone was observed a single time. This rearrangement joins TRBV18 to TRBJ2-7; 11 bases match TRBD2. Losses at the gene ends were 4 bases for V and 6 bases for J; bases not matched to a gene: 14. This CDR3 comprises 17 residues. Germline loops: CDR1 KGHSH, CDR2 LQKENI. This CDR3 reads CASSRLQGGTSGSEQYF. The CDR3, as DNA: TGTGCCAGCTCACGACTACAGGGCGGGACTAGCGGCAGCGAGCAGTACTTC. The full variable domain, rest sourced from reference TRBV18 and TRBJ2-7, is NAGVMQNPRHLVRRRGQEARLRCSPMKGHSHVYWYRQLPEEGLKFMVYLQKENIIDESGMPKERFSAEFPKEGPSILRIQQVVRGDSAAYFCASSRLQGGTSGSEQYFGPGTRLTVT.

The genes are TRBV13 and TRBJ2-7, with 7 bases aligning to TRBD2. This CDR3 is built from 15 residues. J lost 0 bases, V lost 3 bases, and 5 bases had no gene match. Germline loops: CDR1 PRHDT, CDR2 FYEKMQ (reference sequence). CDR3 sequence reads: CASSFRRESSYEQYF. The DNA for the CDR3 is TGTGCCAGCAGCTTTCGGCGGGAGAGCTCCTACGAGCAGTACTTC. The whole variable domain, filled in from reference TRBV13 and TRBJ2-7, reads AAGVIQSPRHLIKEKRETATLKCYPIPRHDTVYWYQQGPGQDPQFLISFYEKMQSDKGSIPDRFSAQQFSDYHSELNMSSLELGDSALYFCASSFRRESSYEQYFGPGTRLTVT.

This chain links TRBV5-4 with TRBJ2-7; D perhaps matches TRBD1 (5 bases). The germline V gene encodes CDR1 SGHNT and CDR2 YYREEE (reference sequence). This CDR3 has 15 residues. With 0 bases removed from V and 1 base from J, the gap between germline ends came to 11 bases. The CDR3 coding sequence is TGTGCCAGCAGCTTGGCCATCGCAGGGTCCTACGAGCAGTACTTC. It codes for CASSLAIAGSYEQYF.

CDR3 nucleotide sequence: TGTGCCAGTAGTATTTACTCCGGGGGCCAAGAGACCCAGTACTTC. Translated: CASSIYSGGQETQYF. The chain couples TRBV19 to TRBJ2-5; D perhaps matches TRBD2 (6 bases). The length of the CDR3 is 15 residues. Germline lookup yields CDR1 LNHDA and CDR2 SQIVND (reference sequence). V lost 3 bases and J 1 base, leaving 12 bases between the germline ends.

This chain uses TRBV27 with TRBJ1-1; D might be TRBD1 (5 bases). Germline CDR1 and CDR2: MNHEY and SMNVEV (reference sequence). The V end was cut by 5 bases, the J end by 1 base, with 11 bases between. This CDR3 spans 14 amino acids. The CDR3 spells CASSQTGGNTEAFF. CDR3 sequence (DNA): TGTGCCAGCAGTCAGACGGGGGGGAACACTGAAGCTTTCTTT.

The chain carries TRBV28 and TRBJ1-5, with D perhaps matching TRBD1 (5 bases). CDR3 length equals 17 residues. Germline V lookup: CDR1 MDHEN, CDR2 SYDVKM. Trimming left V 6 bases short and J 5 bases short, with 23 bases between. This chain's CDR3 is CASSQPVLGGSYQPQHF. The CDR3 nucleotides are TGTGCCAGCAGCCAACCCGTCCTCGGGGGGAGCTATCAGCCCCAGCATTTT.

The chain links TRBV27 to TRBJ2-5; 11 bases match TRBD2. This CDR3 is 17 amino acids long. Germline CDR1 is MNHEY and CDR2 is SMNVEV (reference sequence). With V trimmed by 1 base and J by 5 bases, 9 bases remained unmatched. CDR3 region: CASSLLGLAGGGETQYF. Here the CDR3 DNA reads TGTGCCAGCAGTTTATTAGGTCTAGCGGGGGGCGGGGAGACCCAGTACTTC.

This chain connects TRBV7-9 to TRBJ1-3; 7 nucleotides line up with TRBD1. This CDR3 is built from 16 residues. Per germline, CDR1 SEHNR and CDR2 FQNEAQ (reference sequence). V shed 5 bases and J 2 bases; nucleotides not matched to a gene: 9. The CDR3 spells CASSLGQEGTGNTIYF. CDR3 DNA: TGTGCCAGCAGCCTCGGACAGGAAGGTACTGGAAACACCATATATTTT.

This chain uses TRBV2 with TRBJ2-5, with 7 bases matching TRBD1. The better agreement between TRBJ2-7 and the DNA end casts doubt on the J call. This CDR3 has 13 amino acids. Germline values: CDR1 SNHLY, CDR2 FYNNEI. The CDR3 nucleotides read TGTGCCAGCGCCCTGGACAGGTTCTACGAGCAGTACTTC. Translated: CASALDRFYEQYF.

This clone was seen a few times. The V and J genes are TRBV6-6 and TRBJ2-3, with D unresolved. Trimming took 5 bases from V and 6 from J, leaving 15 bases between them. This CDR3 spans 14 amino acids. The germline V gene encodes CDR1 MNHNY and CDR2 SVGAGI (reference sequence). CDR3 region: CASSPKSRRDTQYF. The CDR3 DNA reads TGTGCCAGCAGTCCCAAGTCGCGGCGGGATACGCAGTATTTT.

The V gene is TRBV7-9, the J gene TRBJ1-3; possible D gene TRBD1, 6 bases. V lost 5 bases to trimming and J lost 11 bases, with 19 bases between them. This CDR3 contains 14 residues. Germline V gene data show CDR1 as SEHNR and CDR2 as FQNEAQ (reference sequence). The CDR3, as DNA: TGTGCCAGCAGCGCGAGCACAGGGTTGGAATCCATATATTTT. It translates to CASSASTGLESIYF.

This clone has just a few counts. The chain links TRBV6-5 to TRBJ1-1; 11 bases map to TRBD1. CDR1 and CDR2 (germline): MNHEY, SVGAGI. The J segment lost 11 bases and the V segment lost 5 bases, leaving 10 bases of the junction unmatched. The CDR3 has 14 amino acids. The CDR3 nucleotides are TGTGCCAGCAGTCCGGGACAGGGGGTCGGGATCGCTTTCTTT. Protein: CASSPGQGVGIAFF.

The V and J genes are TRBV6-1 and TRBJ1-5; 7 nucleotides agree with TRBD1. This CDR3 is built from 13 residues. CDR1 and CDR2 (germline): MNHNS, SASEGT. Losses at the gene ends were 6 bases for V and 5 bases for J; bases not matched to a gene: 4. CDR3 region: CASRGTADQPQHF. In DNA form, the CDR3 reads TGTGCCAGCAGGGGGACAGCCGATCAGCCCCAGCATTTT.

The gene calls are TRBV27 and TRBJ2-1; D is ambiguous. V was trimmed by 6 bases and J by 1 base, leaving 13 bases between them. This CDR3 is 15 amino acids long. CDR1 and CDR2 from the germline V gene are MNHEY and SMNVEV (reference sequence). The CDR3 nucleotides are TGTGCCAGCAGGCGGTCGTCCGATTCCTACAATGAGCAGTTCTTC. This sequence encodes CASRRSSDSYNEQFF.

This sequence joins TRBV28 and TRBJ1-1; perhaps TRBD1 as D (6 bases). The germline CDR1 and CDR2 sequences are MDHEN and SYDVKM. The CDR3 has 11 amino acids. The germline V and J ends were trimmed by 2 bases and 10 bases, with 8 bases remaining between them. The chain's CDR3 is CASSLRGLAFF. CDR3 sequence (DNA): TGTGCCAGCAGTTTAAGGGGGTTAGCTTTCTTT.

CDR3 amino acids: CASSLLQVGSYNEQFF. CDR3 coding DNA: TGTGCCAGCAGCTTGTTACAGGTCGGCTCCTACAATGAGCAGTTCTTC. The chain links TRBV5-5 to TRBJ2-1; TRBD1 is a possible D gene (5 bases). This CDR3 comprises 16 residues. V was trimmed by 1 base and J by 0 bases, leaving 11 bases between them. Germline V lookup: CDR1 SGHKS, CDR2 YYEKEE (reference sequence).

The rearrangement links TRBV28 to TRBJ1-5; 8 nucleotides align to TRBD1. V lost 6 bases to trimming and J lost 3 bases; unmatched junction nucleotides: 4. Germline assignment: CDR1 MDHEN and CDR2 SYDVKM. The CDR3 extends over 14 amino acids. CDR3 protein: CASSGQGFNQPQHF. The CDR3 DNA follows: TGTGCCAGCAGCGGACAGGGCTTCAATCAGCCCCAGCATTTT.

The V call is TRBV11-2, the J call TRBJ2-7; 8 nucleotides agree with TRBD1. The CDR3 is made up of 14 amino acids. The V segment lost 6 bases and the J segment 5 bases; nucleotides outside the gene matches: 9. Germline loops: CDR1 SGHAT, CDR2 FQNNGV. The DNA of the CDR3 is TGTGCCAGCAGACCGACAGGGGTTAGGGACGAGCAGTACTTC. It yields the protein CASRPTGVRDEQYF.

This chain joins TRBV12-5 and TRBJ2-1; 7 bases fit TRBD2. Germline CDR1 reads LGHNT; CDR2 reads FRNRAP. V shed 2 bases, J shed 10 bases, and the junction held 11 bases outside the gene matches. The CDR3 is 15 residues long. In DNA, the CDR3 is TGTGCTAGTGGTTTGAAAGCGGGGCGCGGGGCCGAGCAGTTCTTC. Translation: CASGLKAGRGAEQFF.

CDR3 residues: CAWDLWDRGNYGYTF. The CDR3, as DNA: TGTGCCTGGGATTTATGGGACAGGGGTAACTATGGCTACACCTTC. The chain couples TRBV30 to TRBJ1-2; 10 nucleotides line up with TRBD1. There are 15 residues in the CDR3. J lost 1 base, V lost 5 bases, and 7 bases had no gene match. The germline CDR1 and CDR2 sequences are GTSNPN and SVGIG (reference sequence).

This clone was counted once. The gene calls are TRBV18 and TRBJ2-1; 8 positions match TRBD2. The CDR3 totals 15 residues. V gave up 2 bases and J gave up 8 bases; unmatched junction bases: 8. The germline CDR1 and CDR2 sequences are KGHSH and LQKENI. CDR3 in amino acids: CASSPRERETDEQFF. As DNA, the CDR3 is TGTGCCAGCTCACCAAGAGAGCGGGAGACGGATGAGCAGTTCTTC.

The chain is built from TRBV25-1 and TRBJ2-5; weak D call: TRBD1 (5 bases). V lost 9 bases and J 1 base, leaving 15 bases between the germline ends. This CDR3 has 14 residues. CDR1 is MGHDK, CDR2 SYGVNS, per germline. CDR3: CASNQQGPQETQYF. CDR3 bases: TGTGCCAGTAACCAGCAGGGCCCCCAAGAGACCCAGTACTTC.

The CDR3 coding sequence is TGTGCCAGCGGACAGGGACGTCAGCCCCAGCATTTT. This encodes CASGQGRQPQHF. V and J are TRBV6-1 and TRBJ1-5; TRBD1 aligns across 8 bases. The CDR3 sequence is 12 residues long. Germline lookup yields CDR1 MNHNS and CDR2 SASEGT. V dropped 8 bases and J dropped 6; count of bases not matched to a gene: 3.

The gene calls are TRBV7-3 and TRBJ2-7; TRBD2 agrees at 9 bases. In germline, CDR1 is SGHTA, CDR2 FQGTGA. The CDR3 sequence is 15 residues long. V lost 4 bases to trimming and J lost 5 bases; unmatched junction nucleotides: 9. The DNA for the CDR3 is TGTGCCAGCAGCTCCCTGGGACTAGCTCGGGACGAGCAGTACTTC. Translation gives CASSSLGLARDEQYF.

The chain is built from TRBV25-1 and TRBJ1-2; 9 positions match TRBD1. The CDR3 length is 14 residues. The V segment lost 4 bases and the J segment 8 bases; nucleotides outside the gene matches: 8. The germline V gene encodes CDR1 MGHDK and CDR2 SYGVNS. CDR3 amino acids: CASSGTGVERGYTF. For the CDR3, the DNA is TGTGCCAGCAGTGGGACAGGGGTAGAGCGCGGCTACACCTTC.